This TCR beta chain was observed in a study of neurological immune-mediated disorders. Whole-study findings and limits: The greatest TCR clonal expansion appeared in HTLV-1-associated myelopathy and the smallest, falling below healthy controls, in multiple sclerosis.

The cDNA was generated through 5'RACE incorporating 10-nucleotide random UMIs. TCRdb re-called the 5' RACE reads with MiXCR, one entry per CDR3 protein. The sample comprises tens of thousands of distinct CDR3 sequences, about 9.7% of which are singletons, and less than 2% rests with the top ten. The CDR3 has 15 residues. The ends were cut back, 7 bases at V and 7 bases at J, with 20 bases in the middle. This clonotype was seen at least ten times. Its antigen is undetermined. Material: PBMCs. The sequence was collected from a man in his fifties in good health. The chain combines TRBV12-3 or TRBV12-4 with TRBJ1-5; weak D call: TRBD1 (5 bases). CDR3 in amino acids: CASMGPRQIGQPQHF. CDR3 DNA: TGTGCCAGCATGGGGCCGCGGCAGATCGGCCAGCCCCAGCATTTT.